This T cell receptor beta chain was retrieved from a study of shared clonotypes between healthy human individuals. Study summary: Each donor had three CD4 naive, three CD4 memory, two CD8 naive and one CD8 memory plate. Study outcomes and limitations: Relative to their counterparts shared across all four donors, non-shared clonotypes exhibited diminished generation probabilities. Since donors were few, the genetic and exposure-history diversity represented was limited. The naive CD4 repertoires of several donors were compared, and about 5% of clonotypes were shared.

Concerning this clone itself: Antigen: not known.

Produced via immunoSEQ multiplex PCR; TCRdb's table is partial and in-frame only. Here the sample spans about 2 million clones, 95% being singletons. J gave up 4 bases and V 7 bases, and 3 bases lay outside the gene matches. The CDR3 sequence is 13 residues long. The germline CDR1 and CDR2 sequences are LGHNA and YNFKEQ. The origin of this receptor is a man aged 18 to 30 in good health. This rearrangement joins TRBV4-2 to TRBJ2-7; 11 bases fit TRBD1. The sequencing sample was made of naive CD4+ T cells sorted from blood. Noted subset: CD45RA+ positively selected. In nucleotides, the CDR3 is TGTGCCAGCAAGGGACAGGGGGAATACGAGCAGTACTTC. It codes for CASKGQGEYEQYF.